The 17 T cell receptor beta chains below were found in one sample sequenced in a study of blood T cell repertoires in COVID-19. Sequenced by immunoSEQ multiplex PCR; TCRdb stores in-frame clones only, minus some. This table holds about 170,000 clones, approximately 90% found once. Sample: peripheral blood. These receptors originate from a man younger than 35 with COVID-19, enrolled during active disease.

V gene TRBV14 combines with J gene TRBJ1-6; D is ambiguous. The V gene's germline CDR1 is SGHDN and CDR2 FVKESK. The CDR3 has 15 residues. Trimming pared 4 bases from V and 7 bases from J, leaving 14 bases between. CDR3 DNA sequence: TGTGCCAGCAGCCGGGCCTTAATGCCCAATTCACCCCTCCACTTT. Translation gives CASSRALMPNSPLHF.

The chain employs TRBV7-8 and TRBJ2-1, with TRBD2 identical over 14 bases. The CDR3 covers 15 residues. The V gene's germline CDR1 is SGHVS and CDR2 FQNEAQ. V lost 4 bases and J lost 10; bases outside the gene matches: 6. The CDR3 region is CASSSTSGRADEQFF. CDR3 nucleotide sequence: TGTGCCAGCAGCTCGACTAGCGGGAGGGCCGACGAGCAGTTCTTC.

The rearrangement links TRBV18 to TRBJ1-5; the D gene is possibly TRBD1 (6 bases). V lost 5 bases to trimming and J lost 4 bases, with 9 bases between them. Germline lookup yields CDR1 KGHSH and CDR2 LQKENI. CDR3 length: 13 amino acids. CDR3 in DNA: TGTGCCAGCTCAGTAGACAGGAATCAGCCCCAGCATTTT. The encoded protein is CASSVDRNQPQHF. Based on the CDR3 plus reference TRBV18 and TRBJ1-5, the full variable domain is NAGVMQNPRHLVRRRGQEARLRCSPMKGHSHVYWYRQLPEEGLKFMVYLQKENIIDESGMPKERFSAEFPKEGPSILRIQQVVRGDSAAYFCASSVDRNQPQHFGDGTRLSIL.

V usage is TRBV2 and J usage is TRBJ1-1, with TRBD1 as a possible D gene (6 bases). Germline V gives CDR1 SNHLY, CDR2 FYNNEI. CDR3 length equals 13 residues. Between the trimmed V and J ends, which lost 7 bases and 12 bases, there was a span of 21 bases. The chain's CDR3 is CASNTRGGSRPFF. CDR3 coding DNA: TGTGCCAGCAACACGAGGGGGGGCTCAAGACCTTTCTTT.

The chain employs TRBV11-2 and TRBJ1-5; D unclear. The ends were cut back, 0 bases at V and 5 bases at J, with 11 bases in the middle. Germline lookup yields CDR1 SGHAT and CDR2 FQNNGV. This CDR3 is built from 15 residues. Here the CDR3 DNA reads TGTGCCAGCAGCTTAGAGTCAGAAAAGTATCAGCCCCAGCATTTT. Protein product: CASSLESEKYQPQHF.

This chain links TRBV9 with TRBJ2-1; D remains unclear. The germline V gene has CDR1 SGDLS and CDR2 YYNGEE. The CDR3 is 12 residues long. Trimming left V 0 bases short and J 8 bases short, with 6 bases between. This chain's CDR3 is CASSVAFHEQFF. CDR3 DNA: TGTGCCAGCAGCGTAGCTTTCCATGAGCAGTTCTTC.

This clone was counted a few times. The chain is built from TRBV18 and TRBJ1-4; D unresolved. The V gene's germline CDR1 is KGHSH and CDR2 LQKENI. The CDR3 is 13 amino acids. V was trimmed by 3 bases and J by 7 bases, leaving 9 bases between them. The CDR3 DNA follows: TGTGCCAGCTCACCGGGCGCAGGTGAAAAACTGTTTTTT. Its translation is CASSPGAGEKLFF.

This clone has a single count. The chain is built from TRBV27 and TRBJ2-7; no clear D gene. The germline gives CDR1 MNHEY, CDR2 SMNVEV (reference sequence). This CDR3 comprises 14 residues. The V gene lost 2 bases and the J gene lost 4 bases, with 12 bases spanning the gap. The CDR3: CASSLVQGEYEQYF. CDR3 DNA: TGTGCCAGCAGTTTAGTCCAAGGAGAGTACGAGCAGTACTTC.

The CDR3 nucleotides are TGTGCCAGCAGCTTGGCCGCGCCAGGGAATGAGCAGTTCTTC. Translating it yields CASSLAAPGNEQFF. The chain combines TRBV5-4 with TRBJ2-1; perhaps TRBD1 as D (5 bases). Germline values: CDR1 SGHNT, CDR2 YYREEE (reference sequence). Trimming removed 0 bases at V and 7 bases at J, with 11 bases between. The CDR3 loop spans 14 amino acids.

The chain uses TRBV15 and TRBJ2-7; D might be TRBD2 (7 bases). Germline V gene sequence: CDR1 LNHNV, CDR2 YYDKDF (reference sequence). The CDR3 consists of 15 residues. Trimming removed 4 bases from V and 2 bases from J, with 15 bases in between. CDR3 residues: CATSKSGGRTYEQYF. The CDR3 DNA follows: TGTGCCACCAGCAAATCGGGGGGCAGAACCTACGAGCAGTACTTC.

The CDR3 is CATSDLGQSGYTF. The CDR3 coding sequence is TGTGCCACCAGTGATTTGGGGCAAAGTGGCTACACCTTC. The gene calls are TRBV24-1 and TRBJ1-2; D unresolved. Per germline, CDR1 KGHDR and CDR2 SFDVKD. The CDR3 has 13 residues. Trimming removed 0 bases at V and 7 bases at J, with 8 bases between.

The V gene is TRBV10-1, the J gene TRBJ2-1; D is ambiguous. Trimming stripped 0 bases from V and 0 bases from J, with 6 bases between. The CDR3 extends over 15 amino acids. The V gene's germline CDR1 is WNHNN and CDR2 SYGVQD (reference sequence). CDR3 DNA: TGCGCCAGCAGTGAGTCCGAGAGCTCCTACAATGAGCAGTTCTTC. Amino acid sequence: CASSESESSYNEQFF.

The rearrangement links TRBV28 to TRBJ2-7; 8 bases match TRBD1. V lost 5 bases and J lost 1; bases outside the gene matches: 13. Per germline, CDR1 MDHEN and CDR2 SYDVKM. The CDR3 is 17 amino acids. CDR3: CASSVPFRGQWSYEQYF. In DNA form, the CDR3 reads TGTGCCAGCAGTGTACCATTCAGGGGGCAATGGTCCTACGAGCAGTACTTC.

V usage is TRBV13 and J usage is TRBJ1-2, with a possible D match to TRBD1 (6 bases). V was trimmed by 3 bases and J by 2 bases, leaving 13 bases between them. The CDR3 loop spans 15 amino acids. Germline-derived CDR1 and CDR2 are PRHDT and FYEKMQ (reference sequence). CDR3 bases: TGTGCCAGCAGCTTGGATAGGGGGTCCAACTATGGCTACACCTTC. Translated: CASSLDRGSNYGYTF. The full variable domain, with the rest looked up from reference TRBV13 and TRBJ1-2, is AAGVIQSPRHLIKEKRETATLKCYPIPRHDTVYWYQQGPGQDPQFLISFYEKMQSDKGSIPDRFSAQQFSDYHSELNMSSLELGDSALYFCASSLDRGSNYGYTFGSGTRLTVV.

V usage is TRBV11-2 and J usage is TRBJ2-2, with a tentative D call TRBD2 (5 bases). Germline-derived CDR1 and CDR2 are SGHAT and FQNNGV. CDR3 length: 14 residues. Deletions cut 1 base from V and 6 bases from J, with 9 bases between. Written as DNA, the CDR3 is TGTGCCAGCAGCTTAGTAGGACTCGCCGGGGAGCTGTTTTTT. Its protein is CASSLVGLAGELFF.

This chain uses TRBV6-4 with TRBJ2-4; TRBD2 is a possible D gene (5 bases). CDR3 length: 16 residues. Germline values: CDR1 MRHNA, CDR2 SNTAGT. Trimming shortened V by 6 bases and J by 0 bases, and 15 bases separated the two germline ends. The DNA for the CDR3 is TGTGCCAGCAGAACCGCGAGGACTCTAGCCAAAAACATTCAGTACTTC. Translating gives CASRTARTLAKNIQYF.

In its sample, this clone was seen a few times. The chain is built from TRBV28 and TRBJ1-3; possibly TRBD1 for D (6 bases). With 7 bases removed from V and 1 base from J, the gap between germline ends came to 17 bases. CDR3 size: 16 residues. Germline lookup yields CDR1 MDHEN and CDR2 SYDVKM. CDR3: CASTQGKVLSGNTIYF. CDR3 bases: TGTGCCAGCACCCAGGGGAAGGTTTTATCTGGAAACACCATATATTTT.